This entry lists 8 T cell receptor beta chains sequenced from one sample in a study of blood T cells in healthy people across ages. The second PCR ran 7 to 11 cycles with a sample-barcoded 5' primer and J-beta primers. MiXCR, run by TCRdb on the 5' RACE reads, gives a single entry per CDR3 protein. The table includes some 750,000 distinct CDR3 sequences, around a fifth detected once. Sequencing was done on a sample of blood. These receptor sequences come from a man aged 65 to 85 in good health.

The table lists this clonotype with a few counts. DNA for the CDR3: TGCAGTGCCATAACAAGCGAGAGGACCCAGTACTTC. Its protein product is CSAITSERTQYF. The V call is TRBV20-1, the J call TRBJ2-5; D is uncertain. Germline-derived CDR1 and CDR2 are DFQATT and SNEGSKA (reference sequence). Between the trimmed V and J ends, which lost 6 bases and 7 bases, there was a span of 15 bases. This CDR3 has 12 residues.

V usage is TRBV12-3 or TRBV12-4 and J usage is TRBJ2-3; TRBD1 might be the D (6 bases). Trimming cost V 6 bases and J 2 bases, with 12 bases left between them. The CDR3 runs to 14 residues. This CDR3 reads CASSGTIDTDTQYF. The DNA of the CDR3 is TGTGCCAGCAGCGGGACAATCGACACAGATACGCAGTATTTT.

Note on this clonotype: One end of the junction varies from germline; a read error may be responsible. The rearrangement joins TRBV30 to TRBJ2-7; D not resolved. The end of the DNA is better explained by TRBJ2-5, so the J call may be wrong. The CDR3 has 12 amino acids. Per the germline V gene, CDR1 is GTSNPN and CDR2 is SVGIG (reference sequence). For the CDR3, the DNA is TGCACCTGGAGCTCTAGTGAAGAGACCCAGTACTTC. Translating it yields CTWSSSEETQYF.

This clonotype was detected a few times. V and J are TRBV20-1 and TRBJ2-5, with TRBD2 identical over 9 bases. With the DNA end fitting TRBJ2-1 better, the J assignment may be wrong. Germline V gene lookup returns CDR1 DFQATT and CDR2 SNEGSKA (reference sequence). This CDR3 is built from 16 residues. The CDR3 DNA is TGCAGTGCTAGATACCTTAGCGGGGGTTCCCGCAATGAGCAGTTCTTC. This gives the protein CSARYLSGGSRNEQFF.

CDR3: CASSYLGTRNQETQYF. The CDR3 DNA sequence: TGTGCCAGCAGTTACCTCGGGACGAGAAACCAAGAGACCCAGTACTTC. The chain couples TRBV6-6 to TRBJ2-5; D tentatively fits TRBD1 or TRBD2 (5 bases each). Per germline, CDR1 MNHNY and CDR2 SVGAGI (reference sequence). The ends were cut back, 2 bases at V and 0 bases at J, with 13 bases in the middle. The CDR3 is 16 amino acids.

The chain recombines TRBV7-2 with TRBJ2-6, with D uncertain. Between the trimmed V and J ends, which lost 1 base and 1 base, there was a span of 14 bases. This CDR3 contains 18 residues. The germline V gene has CDR1 SGHTA and CDR2 FQGNSA. The CDR3 DNA reads TGTGCCAGCAGCTTAGGTTTCCGGGCAGGATCTGGGGCCAACGTCCTGACTTTC. Amino acids: CASSLGFRAGSGANVLTF.

The chain carries TRBV3-1 and TRBJ2-3, with 11 positions matching TRBD2. The germline gives CDR1 LGHDT, CDR2 YNNKEL (reference sequence). The CDR3 spans 18 residues. The trim removed 4 bases at V and 3 bases at J, leaving 12 bases unmatched. The CDR3 protein is CASSPLVVAGGPTDTQYF. The CDR3 DNA sequence: TGTGCCAGCAGCCCCCTGGTGGTAGCGGGGGGGCCGACAGATACGCAGTATTTT.

V is TRBV6-5 and J is TRBJ1-4; perhaps TRBD1 as D (6 bases). The CDR3 consists of 14 residues. Germline assignment: CDR1 MNHEY and CDR2 SVGAGI. Trimming took 0 bases from V and 8 from J, leaving 10 bases between them. The CDR3 protein is CASSYSLTGEKLFF. CDR3 nucleotides: TGTGCCAGCAGTTACTCCCTGACAGGCGAAAAACTGTTTTTT.